The next 12 T cell receptor beta chains were all read from a single sample in a study of cytomegalovirus exposure and HLA in healthy donors. The study ran its PCR with 60 Vbeta and 13 Jbeta primers. Repertoires were generated with immunoSEQ multiplex PCR, while TCRdb's copy carries only in-frame clones and drops some. Of around 99,000 clones listed, around 69% are singletons. The sequencing sample was made of PBMCs. The origin of the receptors is a man in his late teens or twenties in good health and CMV-seronegative.

The chain joins TRBV18 to TRBJ1-2, with D possibly matching TRBD1 (6 bases). Germline CDR1 is KGHSH and CDR2 is LQKENI. The CDR3 covers 15 residues. V was pared by 6 bases and J by 0 bases, with 14 bases between. This chain's CDR3 is CASSHLQGTNYGYTF. The CDR3 DNA follows: TGTGCCAGCTCCCACTTGCAGGGGACTAACTATGGCTACACCTTC. Combining the CDR3 with reference TRBV18 and TRBJ1-2 gives the whole variable domain NAGVMQNPRHLVRRRGQEARLRCSPMKGHSHVYWYRQLPEEGLKFMVYLQKENIIDESGMPKERFSAEFPKEGPSILRIQQVVRGDSAAYFCASSHLQGTNYGYTFGSGTRLTVV.

The V call is TRBV27, the J call TRBJ2-5; D unresolved. Germline CDR1 is MNHEY and CDR2 is SMNVEV (reference sequence). V lost 8 bases and J 7 bases, leaving 23 bases between the germline ends. The length of the CDR3 is 15 residues. In nucleotides, the CDR3 is TGTGCCAGCCGCCCTCCCGGAGTGGCGACGGGGACCCAGTACTTC. Its translation is CASRPPGVATGTQYF.

The chain combines TRBV14 with TRBJ2-5, with D maybe TRBD1 (5 bases). The germline V and J ends were trimmed by 0 bases and 4 bases, with 9 bases remaining between them. The CDR3 loop spans 14 amino acids. CDR1 is SGHDN and CDR2 is FVKESK in the germline V gene. DNA of the CDR3: TGTGCCAGCAGCCAAGAAAGGGGCTTAGAGACCCAGTACTTC. Its translation is CASSQERGLETQYF.

The chain combines TRBV20-1 with TRBJ1-2; TRBD1 agrees at 7 bases. The trim removed 6 bases at V and 6 bases at J, leaving 4 bases unmatched. The CDR3 has 11 residues. The germline gives CDR1 DFQATT, CDR2 SNEGSKA (reference sequence). The CDR3 DNA follows: TGCAGTGCCAATGGACAGGATGGCTACACCTTC. Its translation: CSANGQDGYTF.

This chain uses TRBV5-4 with TRBJ2-7, with TRBD2 matching over 13 bases. The ends lost 4 bases at V and 6 bases at J; junction bases unmatched: 7. In germline, CDR1 is SGHNT, CDR2 YYREEE (reference sequence). CDR3 length: 15 residues. The CDR3 nucleotides are TGTGCCAGCAGCGACGCGACTAGCGGGGGGCCCGAGCAGTACTTC. This translates into CASSDATSGGPEQYF.

The V and J genes are TRBV29-1 and TRBJ2-7; 10 nucleotides match TRBD1. Unmatched junction bases numbered 6, after V lost 7 bases and J lost 6 bases. Germline values: CDR1 SQVTM, CDR2 ANQGSEA. The CDR3 is 12 amino acids. CDR3 in amino acids: CSAGQGLREQYF. As DNA, the CDR3 is TGCAGCGCGGGACAGGGGCTTCGCGAGCAGTACTTC.

J is TRBJ1-6 and V is TRBV18, with D possibly matching TRBD1 (5 bases). Trimming removed 8 bases from V and 5 bases from J, with 16 bases in between. CDR1 and CDR2 from the germline V gene are KGHSH and LQKENI. CDR3 length equals 15 residues. CDR3 DNA: TGTGCCAGCAAAAGCCTCGACAGTGATAATTCACCCCTCCACTTT. Translation gives CASKSLDSDNSPLHF. The full variable domain, with the rest looked up from reference TRBV18 and TRBJ1-6, is NAGVMQNPRHLVRRRGQEARLRCSPMKGHSHVYWYRQLPEEGLKFMVYLQKENIIDESGMPKERFSAEFPKEGPSILRIQQVVRGDSAAYFCASKSLDSDNSPLHFGNGTRLTVT.

In DNA, the CDR3 is TGTGCCAGCAGCCGCCTGGGGTCGGACAGGCCCACCGGGGAGCTGTTTTTT. Residues: CASSRLGSDRPTGELFF. V gene TRBV13 combines with J gene TRBJ2-2, with 7 bases identical to TRBD1. The germline V gene has CDR1 PRHDT and CDR2 FYEKMQ (reference sequence). The J segment lost 4 bases and the V segment lost 5 bases, leaving 13 bases of the junction unmatched. The CDR3 is 17 residues long.

This clone showed up just once. The chain joins TRBV19 to TRBJ1-1, with 7 positions matching TRBD1. Losses at the gene ends were 5 bases for V and 2 bases for J; bases not matched to a gene: 8. This CDR3 spans 15 amino acids. Germline V gene sequence: CDR1 LNHDA, CDR2 SQIVND (reference sequence). The CDR3 loop is CASSFLTGINTEAFF. The CDR3, as DNA: TGTGCCAGTAGTTTTTTGACAGGGATAAACACTGAAGCTTTCTTT.

The V gene is TRBV7-2, the J gene TRBJ2-1; 9 positions agree with TRBD2. The CDR3 runs 16 residues. Germline V gene data show CDR1 as SGHTA and CDR2 as FQGNSA. The V segment lost 5 bases and the J segment 3 bases; nucleotides outside the gene matches: 8. The CDR3 bases are TGTGCCAGCAGCCCGCCGGGACTAGCTATCTACAATGAGCAGTTCTTC. As protein: CASSPPGLAIYNEQFF.

The chain carries TRBV14 and TRBJ2-5; possible D gene TRBD2, 6 bases. The germline gives CDR1 SGHDN, CDR2 FVKESK. V lost 1 base and J lost 0, with 6 bases in between. The CDR3 covers 14 residues. The CDR3 reads CASSQGDYQETQYF. The CDR3, as DNA: TGTGCCAGCAGCCAAGGGGACTACCAAGAGACCCAGTACTTC. The full variable domain, rest sourced from reference TRBV14 and TRBJ2-5, is EAGVTQFPSHSVIEKGQTVTLRCDPISGHDNLYWYRRVMGKEIKFLLHFVKESKQDESGMPNNRFLAERTGGTYSTLKVQPAELEDSGVYFCASSQGDYQETQYFGPGTRLLVL.

The chain is built from TRBV7-8 and TRBJ1-2; D is unresolved. CDR1 is SGHVS and CDR2 is FQNEAQ in the germline V gene. The CDR3 runs to 14 residues. The V gene lost 5 bases and the J gene lost 5 bases, with 15 bases spanning the gap. The CDR3 is CASSPKDNVYGYTF. The CDR3 nucleotides are TGTGCCAGCAGCCCTAAAGACAACGTATATGGCTACACCTTC.